This section outlines one T cell receptor (beta chain) sequence together with its context. As yet, its antigen is unknown. The record originates from a study of T cell repertoires in cytomegalovirus infection. For the study at large: In public TCR beta signatures, there were indications of both CMV infection and matching HLA type.

Study outcomes and limitations: Dominant in the ex vivo response were TCR beta clonotypes restricted by HLA-C and specific for CMV. The study identified carriers of CMV plus the relevant HLA from cumulative public TCR beta family frequency.

TCRdb used MiXCR to reprocess the reads, holding one entry per CDR3 protein. Of a few hundred thousand distinct CDR3 sequences in the sample, approximately 40% were seen once. The CDR3 totals 13 residues. Looked up from germline, CDR1 is SGHNT and CDR2 is YENEEA. The V end lost 0 bases, the J end lost 10 bases, and 10 bases lay between the germline ends. Sequences were derived from cultured PBMCs, sampled from culture after CMV antigen stimulation. The clonotype comes from a human donor in good health (CMV status not recorded). Some clones in this sample may be carry-over from other donors' samples. The chain employs TRBV11-3 and TRBJ2-1; D may correspond to TRBD1 or TRBD2 (6 bases each). CDR3 residues: CASSLDGGHEQFF. CDR3 coding DNA: TGTGCCAGCAGCTTAGACGGGGGCCACGAGCAGTTCTTC. Complete variable domain (other parts from reference TRBV11-3 and TRBJ2-1): EAGVVQSPRYKIIEKKQPVAFWCNPISGHNTLYWYLQNLGQGPELLIRYENEEAVDDSQLPKDRFSAERLKGVDSTLKIQPAELGDSAVYLCASSLDGGHEQFFGPGTRLTVL.